The next 27 T cell receptor beta chains were all read from a single sample in a study of blood T cells in healthy people across ages (dated by TCRdb to between 2014 and 2017). The library was built by means of 5' RACE. Sequencing instrument: Illumina HiSeq 2500. The second PCR ran for about 6 to 12 cycles and used a J-beta primer mix along with a sample-barcoded 5' primer. The public reads were run again by TCRdb, first through fastp at Q25 and then through MiXCR, and only productive beta chains were kept. Rows merge per CDR3 protein into single entries with the most common DNA and genes. The sample data list hundreds of thousands of distinct CDR3 sequences, and more than 50% of these were observed just once. Jointly, the top ten make up under 30% of the sample. The sequenced sample was blood. These receptors all come from a man aged 40-49 years in good health.

This sequence joins TRBV2 and TRBJ2-5; D not certain. This CDR3 spans 13 amino acids. CDR1 is SNHLY and CDR2 is FYNNEI in the germline V gene. Trimming removed 4 bases from V and 11 bases from J, with 17 bases in between. The chain's CDR3 is CASSVRPYNEQYF. CDR3 in DNA: TGTGCCAGCAGTGTGAGACCCTACAATGAGCAGTACTTC.

The CDR3 spells CATSRDERETQYF. In nucleotides, the CDR3 is TGTGCCACCAGCAGAGATGAACGGGAGACCCAGTACTTC. The rearrangement joins TRBV15 to TRBJ2-5; no reliable D call. The germline gives CDR1 LNHNV, CDR2 YYDKDF (reference sequence). CDR3 length equals 13 residues. V was clipped by 0 bases and J by 5 bases, with 7 bases between them.

V and J are TRBV27 and TRBJ2-7; 16 nucleotides line up with TRBD2. The CDR3 is 16 residues long. V was pared by 4 bases and J by 7 bases, with 7 bases of the junction left unmatched. Germline lookup yields CDR1 MNHEY and CDR2 SMNVEV (reference sequence). In nucleotides, the CDR3 is TGTGCCAGCAGTTCCGGGACTAGCGGGAGGGGAACTGAGCAGTACTTC. This sequence encodes CASSSGTSGRGTEQYF.

This clonotype has only a few counts. The chain combines TRBV20-1 with TRBJ2-5; 11 positions agree with TRBD2. The last part of the DNA fits TRBJ2-7 better; the J call may be wrong. CDR3 size: 17 residues. Germline loops: CDR1 DFQATT, CDR2 SNEGSKA (reference sequence). The chain's CDR3 is CSAPTLAGGPVSYEQYF. CDR3 coding DNA: TGCAGTGCTCCTACTTTAGCGGGAGGGCCGGTAAGCTACGAGCAGTACTTC.

The CDR3 spells CASGPRDTQYF. CDR3 sequence (DNA): TGTGCCAGCGGGCCGAGGGATACGCAGTATTTT. The chain recombines TRBV9 with TRBJ2-3, with D unclear. CDR1 is SGDLS, CDR2 YYNGEE, per germline. CDR3 length: 11 residues. V was cut by 7 bases and J by 6 bases, with 9 bases left in between.

About this clonotype: Since a much larger clone is just one base distant, this may be a read error. The chain combines TRBV7-2 with TRBJ1-2; D might be TRBD1 (5 bases). There are 14 residues in the CDR3. From germline, CDR1 is SGHTA and CDR2 FQGNSA. Trimming stripped 5 bases from V and 4 bases from J, with 14 bases between. The CDR3 coding sequence is TGTGCCAGCAGCCCCGCTACGGGGGGCTATGGCTACACCTTC. The encoded protein is CASSPATGGYGYTF.

This clonotype was seen a few times. This CDR3 reads CSVEGSYNEQFF. CDR3 nucleotides: TGCAGCGTTGAAGGAAGCTACAATGAGCAGTTCTTC. The chain couples TRBV29-1 to TRBJ2-1; D is unresolved. V lost 1 base to trimming and J lost 3 bases, with 4 bases between them. This CDR3 contains 12 residues. Germline V gene lookup returns CDR1 SQVTM and CDR2 ANQGSEA.

This rearrangement joins TRBV6-2 or TRBV6-3 to TRBJ2-5; tentative D call: TRBD1 (6 bases). This CDR3 contains 11 residues. Trimming took 7 bases from V and 11 from J, leaving 14 bases between them. Germline V gene data show CDR1 as MNHEY and CDR2 as SVGEGT. CDR3 sequence: CASTTGREQYF. The CDR3 bases are TGTGCCAGCACGACAGGTCGTGAGCAGTACTTC.

The chain is built from TRBV6-5 and TRBJ2-2, with 11 bases matching TRBD2. CDR3 size: 16 residues. The trim removed 2 bases at V and 6 bases at J, leaving 5 bases unmatched. Germline lookup yields CDR1 MNHEY and CDR2 SVGAGI. The CDR3: CASSYHTSGSPGELFF. The CDR3 nucleotides read TGTGCCAGCAGTTACCACACTAGCGGGAGTCCCGGGGAGCTGTTTTTT.

The J gene is TRBJ1-5, the V gene TRBV5-1; TRBD1 matches at 7 bases. Trimming at V came to 4 bases and at J to 5 bases, leaving 6 bases not matched to a gene. The CDR3 is made up of 14 amino acids. Per germline, CDR1 SGHRS and CDR2 YFSETQ. The CDR3 sequence is CASSPGGAHQPQHF. CDR3 sequence (DNA): TGCGCCAGCAGCCCAGGGGGAGCCCATCAGCCCCAGCATTTT.

This chain uses TRBV29-1 with TRBJ1-2; 9 nucleotides agree with TRBD1. There are 13 residues in the CDR3. The trim removed 7 bases at V and 7 bases at J, leaving 10 bases unmatched. The germline CDR1 and CDR2 sequences are SQVTM and ANQGSEA. CDR3 coding DNA: TGCAGCGAACATGAACAGGGGGCTAGTGGCTACACCTTC. Translated, it gives CSEHEQGASGYTF.

This clonotype was observed at least ten times. The V gene is TRBV3-1, the J gene TRBJ1-1; D is perhaps TRBD1 (6 bases). This CDR3 spans 13 amino acids. CDR1 LGHDT and CDR2 YNNKEL come from the germline V gene (reference sequence). V lost 6 bases and J lost 4, with 12 bases in between. The CDR3 here is CASSQQGGTEAFF. CDR3 nucleotide sequence: TGTGCCAGCAGTCAACAAGGGGGCACTGAAGCTTTCTTT.

The rearrangement joins TRBV2 to TRBJ2-6; 11 nucleotides match TRBD1. Unmatched junction bases numbered 4, after V lost 6 bases and J lost 0 bases. The CDR3 has 17 residues. The germline V gene encodes CDR1 SNHLY and CDR2 FYNNEI. Here the CDR3 reads CASSRTGGHSGANVLTF. The CDR3 bases are TGTGCCAGCAGCAGGACAGGGGGCCACTCTGGGGCCAACGTCCTGACTTTC.

The V call is TRBV25-1, the J call TRBJ1-6, with 7 bases aligning to TRBD1. This CDR3 has 16 residues. Trimming took 7 bases from V and 8 from J; bases not matched to a gene: 14. Germline V lookup: CDR1 MGHDK, CDR2 SYGVNS. CDR3 sequence reads: CASKDSGTASYSPLHF. The CDR3 region has the DNA TGTGCCAGCAAAGATTCCGGGACAGCAAGCTATTCACCCCTCCACTTT.

The chain uses TRBV4-3 and TRBJ2-2; 10 bases match TRBD2. The CDR3 covers 16 residues. V shed 1 base, J shed 3 bases, and the junction held 2 bases outside the gene matches. Germline V lookup: CDR1 LGHNA, CDR2 YSLEER. DNA for the CDR3: TGCGCCAGCAGCCAAGGGACTAGCGGATACACCGGGGAGCTGTTTTTT. It is translated as CASSQGTSGYTGELFF.

In its sample, this clonotype was seen once. This rearrangement joins TRBV6-5 to TRBJ2-1, with 8 bases identical to TRBD1. The ends lost 6 bases at V and 13 bases at J; junction bases unmatched: 11. CDR3 length: 13 amino acids. CDR1 is MNHEY, CDR2 SVGAGI, per germline. CDR3 DNA sequence: TGTGCCAGCAGCACAGGGGGAGGAGAGACCCAGTTCTTC. This gives the protein CASSTGGGETQFF.

The rearrangement joins TRBV6-2 or TRBV6-3 to TRBJ1-2; D gene uncertain. The length of the CDR3 is 11 residues. V was shortened by 10 bases and J by 3 bases, with 9 bases between the two germline ends. Germline CDR1 reads MNHEY; CDR2 reads SVGEGT. CDR3 protein: CAIIRDYGYTF. For the CDR3, the DNA is TGTGCCATCATCCGGGACTATGGCTACACCTTC.

The chain recombines TRBV12-3 or TRBV12-4 with TRBJ1-6; D gene uncertain. This CDR3 is built from 14 residues. Trimming shortened V by 2 bases and J by 10 bases, and 12 bases separated the two germline ends. In nucleotides, the CDR3 is TGTGCCAGCAGTTTATTGGAAAGAGGATCACCCCTCCACTTT. As protein: CASSLLERGSPLHF.

CDR3 nucleotide sequence: TGTGCCAGCAGCTTGGGCGGAGCGAGTACCTACAATGAGCAGTTCTTC. Its protein is CASSLGGASTYNEQFF. This sequence joins TRBV5-6 and TRBJ2-1; the D is unclear. V lost 0 bases to trimming and J lost 2 bases, with 12 bases between them. The CDR3 loop spans 16 amino acids. CDR1 is SGHDT and CDR2 is YYEEEE in the germline V gene.

With respect to this clonotype: The junction shows a germline mismatch at one end, possibly a read error. This chain joins TRBV29-1 and TRBJ2-6, with D perhaps TRBD2 (6 bases). The CDR3 has 18 residues. Germline lookup yields CDR1 SQVTM and CDR2 ANQGSEA. Here the CDR3 reads CSVEAGTPMSSGANVPTF. The CDR3 DNA follows: TGCAGCGTTGAAGCCGGGACTCCGATGAGCTCTGGGGCCAACGTCCCGACTTTC.

The chain links TRBV7-6 to TRBJ1-6; the D gene is possibly TRBD1 (6 bases). This CDR3 has 15 residues. Trimming pared 0 bases from V and 10 bases from J, leaving 13 bases between. Germline V CDR1 and CDR2: SGHVS, FNYEAQ. CDR3 sequence (DNA): TGTGCCAGCAGCTTAGCGCAACAGGGCAGATCACCCCTCCACTTT. Translation gives CASSLAQQGRSPLHF.

The table lists this clonotype with a few counts. The genes are TRBV5-1 and TRBJ2-5; D is possibly TRBD2 (5 bases). The CDR3 runs 16 residues. Looked up from germline, CDR1 is SGHRS and CDR2 is YFSETQ. Trimming took 0 bases from V and 2 from J, leaving 14 bases between them. The CDR3 loop is CASSLGESPSQETQYF. CDR3 sequence (DNA): TGCGCCAGCAGCTTGGGGGAGTCTCCTTCTCAAGAGACCCAGTACTTC. The complete variable domain, with remaining parts taken from reference TRBV5-1 and TRBJ2-5, reads KAGVTQTPRYLIKTRGQQVTLSCSPISGHRSVSWYQQTPGQGLQFLFEYFSETQRNKGNFPGRFSGRQFSNSRSEMNVSTLELGDSALYLCASSLGESPSQETQYFGPGTRLLVL.

This rearrangement joins TRBV12-3 or TRBV12-4 to TRBJ2-7; D is unresolved. Trimming removed 2 bases from V and 0 bases from J, with 11 bases in between. This CDR3 spans 15 amino acids. The CDR3: CASSLTDGDSYEQYF. CDR3 sequence (DNA): TGTGCCAGCAGTTTAACAGACGGAGACTCCTACGAGCAGTACTTC.

V usage is TRBV12-3 or TRBV12-4 and J usage is TRBJ2-1, with 7 bases aligning to TRBD2. The CDR3 runs to 12 residues. Trimming cost V 8 bases and J 6 bases; bases outside gene matches: 4. In DNA form, the CDR3 reads TGTGCCAGCCTGGGCGGGAGCAATGAGCAGTTCTTC. Its protein product is CASLGGSNEQFF.

Written as DNA, the CDR3 is TGTGCCAGCAGCGAATCGGCAAGGTGGGAGCAGTACTTC. Translating it yields CASSESARWEQYF. The chain uses TRBV2 and TRBJ2-7, with no clear D. Trimming shortened V by 6 bases and J by 7 bases, and 16 bases separated the two germline ends. Germline V lookup: CDR1 SNHLY, CDR2 FYNNEI. The CDR3 totals 13 residues.

This rearrangement joins TRBV28 to TRBJ2-3; the D call may be TRBD1 or TRBD2 (5 bases each). CDR3 length: 16 residues. Deletions cut 7 bases from V and 4 bases from J, with 21 bases between. Germline V CDR1 and CDR2: MDHEN, SYDVKM. CDR3 DNA sequence: TGTGCCAGCATCCCAAGAGGGGCGAAGAACTCAGATACGCAGTATTTT. Translation gives CASIPRGAKNSDTQYF.

The V and J genes are TRBV29-1 and TRBJ1-1; TRBD1 might be the D (6 bases). With 6 bases removed from V and 5 bases from J, the gap between germline ends came to 16 bases. Germline V CDR1 and CDR2: SQVTM, ANQGSEA. CDR3 length: 13 residues. This CDR3 is CSVVPGVLTEAFF. Here the CDR3 DNA reads TGCAGCGTCGTCCCAGGGGTATTGACTGAAGCTTTCTTT.